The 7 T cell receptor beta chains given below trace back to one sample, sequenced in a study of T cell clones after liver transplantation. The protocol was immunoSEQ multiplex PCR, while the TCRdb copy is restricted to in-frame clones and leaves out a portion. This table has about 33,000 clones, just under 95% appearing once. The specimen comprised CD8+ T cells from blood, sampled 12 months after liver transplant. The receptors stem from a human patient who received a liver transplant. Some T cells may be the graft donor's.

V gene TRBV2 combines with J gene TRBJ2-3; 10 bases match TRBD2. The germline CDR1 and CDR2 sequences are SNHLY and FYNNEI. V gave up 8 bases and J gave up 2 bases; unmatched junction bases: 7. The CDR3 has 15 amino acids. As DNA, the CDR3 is TGTGCCAGCGAAGAGACTAGCGGGTTCACAGATACGCAGTATTTT. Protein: CASEETSGFTDTQYF. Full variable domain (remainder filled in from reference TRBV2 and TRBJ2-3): EPEVTQTPSHQVTQMGQEVILRCVPISNHLYFYWYRQILGQKVEFLVSFYNNEISEKSEIFDDQFSVERPDGSNFTLKIRSTKLEDSAMYFCASEETSGFTDTQYFGPGTRLTVL.

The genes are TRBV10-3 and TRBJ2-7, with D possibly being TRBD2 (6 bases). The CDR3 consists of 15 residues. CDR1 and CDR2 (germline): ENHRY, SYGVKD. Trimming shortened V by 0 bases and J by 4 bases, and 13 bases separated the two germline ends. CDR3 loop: CAISESAGIQYEQYF. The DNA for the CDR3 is TGTGCCATCAGTGAGTCTGCGGGGATCCAATACGAGCAGTACTTC.

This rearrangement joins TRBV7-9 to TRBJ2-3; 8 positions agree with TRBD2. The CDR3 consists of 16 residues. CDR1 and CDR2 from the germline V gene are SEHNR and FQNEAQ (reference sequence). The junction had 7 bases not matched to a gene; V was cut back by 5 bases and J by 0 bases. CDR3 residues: CASSPAGTRSTDTQYF. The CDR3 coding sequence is TGTGCCAGCAGCCCAGCGGGGACTAGGAGCACAGATACGCAGTATTTT.

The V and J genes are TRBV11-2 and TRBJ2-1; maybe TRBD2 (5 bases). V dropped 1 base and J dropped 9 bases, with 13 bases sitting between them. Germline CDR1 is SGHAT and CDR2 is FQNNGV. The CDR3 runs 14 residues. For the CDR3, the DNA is TGTGCCAGCAGCTTAGCTAGCAGCGGTTTTGAGCAGTTCTTC. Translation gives CASSLASSGFEQFF.

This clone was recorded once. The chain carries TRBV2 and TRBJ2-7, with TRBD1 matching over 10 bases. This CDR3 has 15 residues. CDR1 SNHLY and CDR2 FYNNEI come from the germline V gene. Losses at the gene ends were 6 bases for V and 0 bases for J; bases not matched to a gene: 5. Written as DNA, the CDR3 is TGTGCCAGCAGAGGACAGGGGGGGAACTCCTACGAGCAGTACTTC. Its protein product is CASRGQGGNSYEQYF.

CDR3 bases: TGCAGCGTCGGGGGGATGAACACTGAAGCTTTCTTT. It is translated as CSVGGMNTEAFF. The gene calls are TRBV29-1 and TRBJ1-1, with a possible D match to TRBD1 (5 bases). CDR1 is SQVTM, CDR2 ANQGSEA, per germline. This CDR3 comprises 12 residues. V dropped 6 bases and J dropped 0 bases, with 8 bases sitting between them.

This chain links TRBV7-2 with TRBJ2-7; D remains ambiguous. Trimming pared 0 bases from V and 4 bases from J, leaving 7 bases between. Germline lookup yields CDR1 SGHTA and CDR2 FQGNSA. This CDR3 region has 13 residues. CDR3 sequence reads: CASSLASNYEQYF. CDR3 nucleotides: TGTGCCAGCAGCTTAGCTAGTAATTACGAGCAGTACTTC. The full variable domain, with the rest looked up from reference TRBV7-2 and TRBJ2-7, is GAGVSQSPSNKVTEKGKDVELRCDPISGHTALYWYRQSLGQGLEFLIYFQGNSAPDKSGLPSDRFSAERTGGSVSTLTIQRTQQEDSAVYLCASSLASNYEQYFGPGTRLTVT.